Presented here are 22 T cell receptor beta chains from one specimen sequenced in a study of blood T cell repertoires in COVID-19. TCRdb's copy holds only in-frame clones and misses some; the assay was immunoSEQ multiplex PCR. The sample includes over 15,000 clones, 80% to 90% of them seen just once. The sequencing sample was made of peripheral blood. Source of these receptors: a human donor in a cohort sampled during active COVID-19.

The chain employs TRBV28 and TRBJ2-7; TRBD1 might be the D (6 bases). Trimming removed 6 bases from V and 3 bases from J, with 12 bases in between. Germline values: CDR1 MDHEN, CDR2 SYDVKM. The CDR3 extends over 13 amino acids. The chain's CDR3 is CASRPSGHYEQYF. DNA for the CDR3: TGTGCCAGCAGGCCATCGGGACACTACGAGCAGTACTTC.

The J gene is TRBJ1-3, the V gene TRBV9, with D possibly being TRBD1 (5 bases). The germline gives CDR1 SGDLS, CDR2 YYNGEE. The CDR3 has 17 amino acids. Trimming stripped 0 bases from V and 3 bases from J, with 16 bases between. CDR3 coding DNA: TGTGCCAGCAGCGTAGAACTTACGGGGGTGAATGGAAACACCATATATTTT. It is translated as CASSVELTGVNGNTIYF.

This clone was counted a few times. The chain uses TRBV2 and TRBJ2-1; a possible D gene is TRBD1 (6 bases). The germline V gene encodes CDR1 SNHLY and CDR2 FYNNEI. The CDR3 is 13 amino acids. Trimming left V 10 bases short and J 9 bases short, with 19 bases between. The CDR3 DNA reads as TGTGCCAACGGGGACACGTCCCTGGGTGAGCAGTTCTTC. This sequence encodes CANGDTSLGEQFF.

By share of the sample, this clone is medium-sized. The rearrangement uses TRBV20-1 and TRBJ2-7, with no clear D. This CDR3 has 10 amino acids. Trimming cost V 6 bases and J 2 bases, with 5 bases left between them. The V gene's germline CDR1 is DFQATT and CDR2 SNEGSKA (reference sequence). The CDR3 here is CSARAYEQYF. DNA of the CDR3: TGCAGTGCCCGCGCCTACGAGCAGTACTTC.

This clone appeared a single time. The V call is TRBV30, the J call TRBJ2-1; 7 bases align to TRBD2. The junction had 7 bases not matched to a gene; V was cut back by 4 bases and J by 7 bases. CDR1 is GTSNPN and CDR2 is SVGIG in the germline V gene (reference sequence). The CDR3 runs 13 residues. The CDR3 bases are TGTGCCTGGATCAGGCTAGCGGTTAATGAGCAGTTCTTC. The encoded protein is CAWIRLAVNEQFF.

This chain joins TRBV9 and TRBJ2-5; the D gene is possibly TRBD2 (5 bases). The germline gives CDR1 SGDLS, CDR2 YYNGEE. The CDR3 totals 14 residues. V was cut by 2 bases and J by 2 bases, with 10 bases left in between. CDR3 amino acids: CASSVRRDQETQYF. DNA of the CDR3: TGTGCCAGCAGCGTGCGTCGGGATCAAGAGACCCAGTACTTC. Looking up the rest from reference TRBV9 and TRBJ2-5 gives the full variable domain: DSGVTQTPKHLITATGQRVTLRCSPRSGDLSVYWYQQSLDQGLQFLIQYYNGEERAKGNILERFSAQQFPDLHSELNLSSLELGDSALYFCASSVRRDQETQYFGPGTRLLVL.

V usage is TRBV28 and J usage is TRBJ2-7; 8 bases map to TRBD1. CDR1 is MDHEN and CDR2 is SYDVKM in the germline V gene. The length of the CDR3 is 14 residues. Trimming cost V 1 base and J 2 bases; bases outside gene matches: 1. The CDR3 spells CASSLSDRAYEQYF. CDR3 coding DNA: TGTGCCAGCAGTTTATCGGACAGGGCCTACGAGCAGTACTTC.

The V gene is TRBV28, the J gene TRBJ2-2; 9 positions match TRBD1. This CDR3 is 17 amino acids long. V gave up 4 bases and J gave up 4 bases; unmatched junction bases: 10. Germline V gene sequence: CDR1 MDHEN, CDR2 SYDVKM. The CDR3 bases are TGTGCCAGCAGTTACGACCCGGGACAGGGCTTCACCGGGGAGCTGTTTTTT. It specifies CASSYDPGQGFTGELFF.

In its sample, this clone was seen once. This chain joins TRBV5-4 and TRBJ2-1; D might be TRBD1 (5 bases). Germline CDR1 is SGHNT and CDR2 is YYREEE (reference sequence). Trimming removed 4 bases at V and 7 bases at J, with 21 bases between. This CDR3 is built from 16 residues. The CDR3 DNA sequence: TGTGCCAGCAGCACCGCGTGGGGCAGGATCGAGAATGAGCAGTTCTTC. As protein: CASSTAWGRIENEQFF. Drawing the rest from reference TRBV5-4 and TRBJ2-1, the complete variable domain is ETGVTQSPTHLIKTRGQQVTLRCSSQSGHNTVSWYQQALGQGPQFIFQYYREEENGRGNFPPRFSGLQFPNYSSELNVNALELDDSALYLCASSTAWGRIENEQFFGPGTRLTVL.

J is TRBJ2-7 and V is TRBV18, with 10 bases matching TRBD1. The CDR3 consists of 13 residues. Unmatched junction bases numbered 0, after V lost 2 bases and J lost 5 bases. Germline V gene lookup returns CDR1 KGHSH and CDR2 LQKENI. CDR3 loop: CASSPGTGDEQYF. The CDR3 coding sequence is TGTGCCAGCTCACCAGGGACAGGGGACGAGCAGTACTTC.

The chain recombines TRBV27 with TRBJ1-1; TRBD1 matches 8 bases. The V segment lost 5 bases and the J segment 1 base; nucleotides outside the gene matches: 6. The germline CDR1 and CDR2 sequences are MNHEY and SMNVEV (reference sequence). The CDR3 consists of 15 residues. For the CDR3, the DNA is TGTGCCAGCAGTCGTCCCGGGACAGGGAACACTGAAGCTTTCTTT. As protein: CASSRPGTGNTEAFF.

In regard to this clone: The same CDR3 also results from other DNA sequences found in this sample. The chain employs TRBV29-1 and TRBJ1-2; tentative D call: TRBD1 (6 bases). The CDR3 is 15 residues long. V shed 4 bases and J shed 5 bases, with 20 bases lying between them. Germline V gives CDR1 SQVTM, CDR2 ANQGSEA. In DNA form, the CDR3 reads TGCAGCGTTGTCCCAGAGGGGGTCGGTTGGTATGGCTACACCTTC. It is translated as CSVVPEGVGWYGYTF. Drawing the rest from reference TRBV29-1 and TRBJ1-2, the complete variable domain is SAVISQKPSRDICQRGTSLTIQCQVDSQVTMMFWYRQQPGQSLTLIATANQGSEATYESGFVIDKFPISRPNLTFSTLTVSNMSPEDSSIYLCSVVPEGVGWYGYTFGSGTRLTVV.

V usage is TRBV15 and J usage is TRBJ2-2; 9 bases line up with TRBD1. CDR1 LNHNV and CDR2 YYDKDF come from the germline V gene (reference sequence). The CDR3 totals 16 residues. Trimming at V came to 3 bases and at J to 4 bases, leaving 6 bases not matched to a gene. The CDR3, as DNA: TGTGCCACCAGCAGTCCGGGACAGGGTGGCACCGGGGAGCTGTTTTTT. It yields the protein CATSSPGQGGTGELFF.

This clone was picked up one time. The rearrangement links TRBV9 to TRBJ2-2; 11 bases match TRBD1. This CDR3 has 17 residues. The germline V gene encodes CDR1 SGDLS and CDR2 YYNGEE. The V segment lost 4 bases and the J segment 4 bases; nucleotides outside the gene matches: 9. The CDR3 is CASSPIPDRGRTGELFF. CDR3 DNA: TGTGCCAGCAGCCCAATCCCGGACAGGGGGCGCACCGGGGAGCTGTTTTTT.

V and J are TRBV7-2 and TRBJ2-7; a weak D match, TRBD2 (6 bases). This CDR3 is built from 14 residues. CDR1 SGHTA and CDR2 FQGNSA come from the germline V gene. V was shortened by 1 base and J by 0 bases, with 7 bases between the two germline ends. The CDR3 loop is CASSLGGVSYEQYF. In DNA form, the CDR3 reads TGTGCCAGCAGCTTAGGGGGGGTCTCCTACGAGCAGTACTTC. The whole variable domain, remainder taken from reference TRBV7-2 and TRBJ2-7, is GAGVSQSPSNKVTEKGKDVELRCDPISGHTALYWYRQSLGQGLEFLIYFQGNSAPDKSGLPSDRFSAERTGGSVSTLTIQRTQQEDSAVYLCASSLGGVSYEQYFGPGTRLTVT.

The J gene is TRBJ2-3, the V gene TRBV6-2 or TRBV6-3; TRBD2 agrees at 12 bases. CDR1 is MNHEY, CDR2 SVGEGT, per germline. CDR3 size: 21 residues. Trimming took 2 bases from V and 0 from J; bases not matched to a gene: 15. For the CDR3, the DNA is TGTGCCAGCAGTTACCCTCTGACTAGCGGGAGTAACCCATCTAGCACAGATACGCAGTATTTT. Protein: CASSYPLTSGSNPSSTDTQYF.

This chain uses TRBV7-2 with TRBJ2-1; 11 bases align to TRBD2. The CDR3 consists of 14 residues. Germline CDR1 and CDR2: SGHTA and FQGNSA. J was trimmed by 6 bases and V by 4 bases; bases with no gene match: 2. The CDR3 DNA follows: TGTGCCAGCAGCTCTGGGACTAGCGGCAATGAGCAGTTCTTC. Translation gives CASSSGTSGNEQFF.

This chain connects TRBV28 to TRBJ2-7; D perhaps matches TRBD1 (5 bases). The V end was cut by 3 bases, the J end by 7 bases, with 16 bases between. This CDR3 has 14 residues. Germline V CDR1 and CDR2: MDHEN, SYDVKM. The CDR3 sequence: CASSFLGRNSEQYF. For the CDR3, the DNA is TGTGCCAGCAGTTTTTTGGGGCGTAACTCAGAGCAGTACTTC.

V is TRBV11-2 and J is TRBJ1-1; D remains ambiguous. The CDR3 is 14 residues long. V lost 6 bases to trimming and J lost 0 bases, with 11 bases between them. The germline gives CDR1 SGHAT, CDR2 FQNNGV. The CDR3 DNA follows: TGTGCCAGCAGGGTACAGTACATGAACACTGAAGCTTTCTTT. Amino acids: CASRVQYMNTEAFF.

The chain combines TRBV28 with TRBJ2-5; 8 positions agree with TRBD1. V was clipped by 4 bases and J by 5 bases; unmatched bases: 9. Germline loops: CDR1 MDHEN, CDR2 SYDVKM. This CDR3 spans 15 amino acids. As DNA, the CDR3 is TGTGCCAGCAGTTCTCTGACAGGGGTTCGGGAGACCCAGTACTTC. Amino acids: CASSSLTGVRETQYF.

In this sample, this clone turned up once. V gene TRBV15 combines with J gene TRBJ1-1; tentatively, D is TRBD1 (5 bases). V was cut by 0 bases and J by 4 bases, with 12 bases left in between. CDR1 and CDR2 (germline): LNHNV, YYDKDF (reference sequence). The CDR3 is 15 amino acids. CDR3: CATSRDGNGGTEAFF. CDR3 sequence (DNA): TGTGCCACCAGCAGAGATGGTAACGGGGGCACTGAAGCTTTCTTT.

V usage is TRBV3-1 (or the pseudogene TRBV3-2) and J usage is TRBJ2-1, with no clear D. CDR1 is LGHDT and CDR2 is YNNKEL in the germline V gene (reference sequence). The CDR3 consists of 12 residues. The V end lost 4 bases, the J end lost 9 bases, and 10 bases lay between the germline ends. For the CDR3, the DNA is TGTGCCAGCAGCCTGGAGATTGGTGAGCAGTTCTTC. Translated, it gives CASSLEIGEQFF.